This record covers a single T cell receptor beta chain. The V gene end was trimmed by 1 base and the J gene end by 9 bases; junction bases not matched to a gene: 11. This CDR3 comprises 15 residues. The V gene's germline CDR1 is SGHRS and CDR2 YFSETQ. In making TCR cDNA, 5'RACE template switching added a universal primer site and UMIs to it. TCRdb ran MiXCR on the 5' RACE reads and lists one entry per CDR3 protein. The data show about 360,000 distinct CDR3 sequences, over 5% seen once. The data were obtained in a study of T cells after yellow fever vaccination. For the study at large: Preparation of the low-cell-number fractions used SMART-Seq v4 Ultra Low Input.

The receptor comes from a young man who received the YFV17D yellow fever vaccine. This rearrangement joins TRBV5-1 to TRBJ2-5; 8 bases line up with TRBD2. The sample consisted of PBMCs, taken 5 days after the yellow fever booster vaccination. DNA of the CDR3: TGCGCCAGCAGCTTGACCCCTGGAGCGGGGGAGTCCCAGTACTTC. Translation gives CASSLTPGAGESQYF.